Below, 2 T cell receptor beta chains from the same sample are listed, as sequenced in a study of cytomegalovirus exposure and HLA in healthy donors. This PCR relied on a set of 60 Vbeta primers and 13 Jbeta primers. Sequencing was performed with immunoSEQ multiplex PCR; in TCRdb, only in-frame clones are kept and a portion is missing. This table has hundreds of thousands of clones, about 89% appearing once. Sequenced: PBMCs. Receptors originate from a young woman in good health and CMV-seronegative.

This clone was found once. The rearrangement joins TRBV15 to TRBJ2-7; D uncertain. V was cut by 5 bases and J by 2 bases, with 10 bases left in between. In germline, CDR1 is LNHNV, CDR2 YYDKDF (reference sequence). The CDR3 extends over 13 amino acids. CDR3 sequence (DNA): TGTGCCACCAGCGTTACCCCGGCCTACGAGCAGTACTTC. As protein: CATSVTPAYEQYF.

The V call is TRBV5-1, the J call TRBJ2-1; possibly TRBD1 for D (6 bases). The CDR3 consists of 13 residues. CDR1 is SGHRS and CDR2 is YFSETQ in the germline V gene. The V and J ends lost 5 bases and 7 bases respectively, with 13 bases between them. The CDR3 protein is CASSPGQWNEQFF. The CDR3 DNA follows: TGCGCCAGCAGTCCGGGACAATGGAATGAGCAGTTCTTC. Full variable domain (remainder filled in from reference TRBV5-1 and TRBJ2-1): KAGVTQTPRYLIKTRGQQVTLSCSPISGHRSVSWYQQTPGQGLQFLFEYFSETQRNKGNFPGRFSGRQFSNSRSEMNVSTLELGDSALYLCASSPGQWNEQFFGPGTRLTVL.